This T cell receptor (beta chain) came from a study of beta chain features in type 1 diabetes. Whole-study results and caveats: HLA influence on TCRB rearrangement stayed unresolved here.

V was pared by 3 bases and J by 5 bases, with 13 bases between. The CDR3 has 13 amino acids. Germline CDR1 and CDR2: SQVTM and ANQGSEA. In this sample, this clone turned up a few times. Its cognate antigen is unknown. Sorting that relied on CD45RO/CCR7/CD25/CD127/CD95/CD27 yielded CD4+ naive, central memory, regulatory and stem cell-like memory cells. Expressed TCRB transcripts were sequenced, since all the RNA that had been isolated was reverse transcribed. Generated by immunoSEQ multiplex PCR, the TCRdb table keeps only in-frame clones and is missing some. Of under 300,000 clones in the sample, around 26% were seen once.

The clonotype comes from a man aged 25 to 40 in good health. Sample: central memory CD4+ T cells from blood. The J gene is TRBJ1-1, the V gene TRBV29-1; perhaps TRBD1 as D (5 bases). The CDR3, as DNA: TGCAGCGTTGATAAGGGGAGGTGGACTGAAGCTTTCTTT. It codes for CSVDKGRWTEAFF.